The 4 T cell receptor beta chains below come from one sample, sequenced in a study of vaccination and CD4 T cells after COVID-19. The Oncomine TCR Beta short-read assay was applied to DNA of cultured CD4+ T cells. A single record per CDR3 protein comes from TCRdb applying MiXCR to the PCR reads. The top ten hold approximately 38% of the sample, which has several thousand distinct CDR3 sequences, roughly 44% seen once. No antigen has been assigned to these receptors. The sample's treatment: roughly 10-day PBMC culture with coronavirus spike peptide pools or control peptides (ViraFEST assay). Gathered ahead of the COVID-19 pandemic (2011-2018) were the CD4+ T cells of the unexposed donor. Input material: CD4+ T cells from blood, cultured in vitro. The receptors derive from a human donor in good health.

This chain connects TRBV5-1 to TRBJ1-2; D call uncertain. Germline lookup yields CDR1 SGHRS and CDR2 YFSETQ. The CDR3 runs to 14 residues. With 0 bases removed from V and 3 bases from J, the gap between germline ends came to 9 bases. CDR3 nucleotides: TGCGCCAGCAGCTTGGGTCAGGCAGACTATGGCTACACCTTC. Its translation: CASSLGQADYGYTF.

CDR3 nucleotide sequence: TGTGCCAGCAGCCCCATCACAGGGGATGGCTACACCTTC. Translated, it gives CASSPITGDGYTF. The chain uses TRBV27 and TRBJ1-2; 7 bases are a match to TRBD1. The CDR3 runs to 13 residues. CDR1 MNHEY and CDR2 SMNVEV come from the germline V gene (reference sequence). The V segment lost 6 bases and the J segment 6 bases; nucleotides outside the gene matches: 7.

This clonotype was recorded a few times. The CDR3 loop reads CASSQGNQPQHF. The DNA of the CDR3 is TGTGCCAGCAGTCAAGGGAATCAGCCCCAGCATTTT. The chain has TRBV27 and TRBJ1-5; D uncertain. This CDR3 contains 12 residues. V lost 5 bases and J lost 4, with 6 bases in between. Germline V gene lookup returns CDR1 MNHEY and CDR2 SMNVEV (reference sequence).

This chain joins TRBV20-1 and TRBJ1-5; 7 bases align to TRBD1. Germline CDR1 reads DFQATT; CDR2 reads SNEGSKA (reference sequence). V was clipped by 5 bases and J by 6 bases; unmatched bases: 13. CDR3 length: 15 amino acids. CDR3 region: CSARSGAGGPQPQHF. CDR3 DNA: TGCAGTGCTCGATCCGGGGCAGGGGGTCCTCAGCCCCAGCATTTT.